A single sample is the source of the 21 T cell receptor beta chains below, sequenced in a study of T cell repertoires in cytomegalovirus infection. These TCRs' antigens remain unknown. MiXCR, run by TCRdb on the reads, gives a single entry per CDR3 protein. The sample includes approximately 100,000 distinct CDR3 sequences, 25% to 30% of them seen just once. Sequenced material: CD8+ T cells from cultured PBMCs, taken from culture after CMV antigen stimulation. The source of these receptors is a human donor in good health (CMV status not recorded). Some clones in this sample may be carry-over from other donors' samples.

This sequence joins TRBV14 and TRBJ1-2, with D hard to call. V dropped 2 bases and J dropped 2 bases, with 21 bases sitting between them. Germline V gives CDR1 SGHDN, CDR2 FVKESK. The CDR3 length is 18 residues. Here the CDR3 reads CASSQLRDAGSTNYGYTF. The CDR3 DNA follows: TGTGCCAGCAGCCAATTACGTGACGCCGGATCTACAAACTATGGCTACACCTTC.

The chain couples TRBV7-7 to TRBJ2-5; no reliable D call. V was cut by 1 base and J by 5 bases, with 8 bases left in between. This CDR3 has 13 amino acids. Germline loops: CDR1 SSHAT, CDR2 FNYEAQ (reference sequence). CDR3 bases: TGTGCCAGCAGCTTAGGGGTTCACGAGACCCAGTACTTC. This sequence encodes CASSLGVHETQYF.

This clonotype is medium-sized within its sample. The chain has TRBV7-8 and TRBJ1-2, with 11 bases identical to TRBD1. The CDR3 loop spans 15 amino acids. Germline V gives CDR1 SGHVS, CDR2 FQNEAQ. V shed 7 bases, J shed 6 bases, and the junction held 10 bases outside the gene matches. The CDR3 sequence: CASTNADRGLDGYTF. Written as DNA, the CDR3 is TGTGCCAGCACCAACGCGGACAGGGGGCTTGATGGCTACACCTTC.

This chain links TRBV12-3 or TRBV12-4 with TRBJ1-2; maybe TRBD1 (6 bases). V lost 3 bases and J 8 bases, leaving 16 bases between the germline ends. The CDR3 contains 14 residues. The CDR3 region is CASSLMGHHTGYTF. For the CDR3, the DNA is TGTGCCAGCAGTTTGATGGGACACCACACCGGCTACACCTTC.

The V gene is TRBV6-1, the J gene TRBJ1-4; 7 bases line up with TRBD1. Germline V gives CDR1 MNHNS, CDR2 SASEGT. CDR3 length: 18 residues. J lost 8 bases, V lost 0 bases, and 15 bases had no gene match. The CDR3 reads CASSEALVGTAWGEKLFF. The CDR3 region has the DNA TGTGCCAGCAGTGAAGCGCTGGTGGGGACAGCCTGGGGCGAAAAACTGTTTTTT.

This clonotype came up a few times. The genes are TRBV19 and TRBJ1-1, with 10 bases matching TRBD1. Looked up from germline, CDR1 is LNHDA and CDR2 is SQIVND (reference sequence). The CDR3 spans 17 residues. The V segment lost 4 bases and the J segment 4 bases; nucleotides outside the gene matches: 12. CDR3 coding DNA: TGTGCCAGTAGTACCTCCGGACAGGGGGACATGGGCACTGAAGCTTTCTTT. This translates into CASSTSGQGDMGTEAFF. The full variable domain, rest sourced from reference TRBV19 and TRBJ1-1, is DGGITQSPKYLFRKEGQNVTLSCEQNLNHDAMYWYRQDPGQGLRLIYYSQIVNDFQKGDIAEGYSVSREKKESFPLTVTSAQKNPTAFYLCASSTSGQGDMGTEAFFGQGTRLTVV.

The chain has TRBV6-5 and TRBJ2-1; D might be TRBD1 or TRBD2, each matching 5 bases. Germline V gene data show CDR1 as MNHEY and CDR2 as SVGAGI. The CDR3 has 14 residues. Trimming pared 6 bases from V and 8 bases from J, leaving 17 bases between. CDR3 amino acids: CASSSGQESDEQFF. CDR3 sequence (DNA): TGTGCCAGCAGCTCGGGGCAGGAAAGTGATGAGCAGTTCTTC.

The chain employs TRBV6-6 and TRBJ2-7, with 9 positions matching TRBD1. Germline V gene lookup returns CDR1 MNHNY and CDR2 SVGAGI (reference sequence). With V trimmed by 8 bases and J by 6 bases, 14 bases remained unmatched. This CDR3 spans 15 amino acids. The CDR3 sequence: CASAPNPGQGSEQYF. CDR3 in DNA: TGTGCCAGCGCCCCGAATCCGGGACAGGGATCCGAGCAGTACTTC.

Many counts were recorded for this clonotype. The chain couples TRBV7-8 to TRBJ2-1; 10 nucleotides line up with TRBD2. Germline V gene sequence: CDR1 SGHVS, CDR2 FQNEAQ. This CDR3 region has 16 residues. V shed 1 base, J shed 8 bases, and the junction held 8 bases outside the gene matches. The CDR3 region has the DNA TGTGCCAGCAGCTTAGTGAGCGGGGGGGCTTCCTATGAGCAGTTCTTC. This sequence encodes CASSLVSGGASYEQFF.

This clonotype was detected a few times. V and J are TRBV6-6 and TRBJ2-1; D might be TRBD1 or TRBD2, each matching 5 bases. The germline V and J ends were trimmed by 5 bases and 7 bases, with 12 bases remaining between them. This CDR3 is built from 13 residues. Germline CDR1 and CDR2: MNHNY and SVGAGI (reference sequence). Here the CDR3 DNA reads TGTGCCAGCAGTCACCGGGACGGGAATGAGCAGTTCTTC. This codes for CASSHRDGNEQFF.

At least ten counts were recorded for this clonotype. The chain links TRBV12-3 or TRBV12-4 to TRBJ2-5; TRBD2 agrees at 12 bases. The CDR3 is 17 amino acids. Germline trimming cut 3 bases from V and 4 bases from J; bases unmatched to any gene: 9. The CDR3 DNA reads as TGTGCCAGCAGTTTTAGCGCCCTAGCGGGGGGGCGAGAGACCCAGTACTTC. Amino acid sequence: CASSFSALAGGRETQYF.

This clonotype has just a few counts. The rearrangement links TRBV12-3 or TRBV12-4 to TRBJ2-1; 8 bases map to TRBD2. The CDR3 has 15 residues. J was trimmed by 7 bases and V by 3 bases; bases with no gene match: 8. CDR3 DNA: TGTGCCAGCAGTTTTGGTAGCGGGGCTCAGAATGAGCAGTTCTTC. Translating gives CASSFGSGAQNEQFF.

In nucleotides, the CDR3 is TGTGCCAGCAGTGAGGCTCGGGGCACTGAAGCTTTCTTT. Encoded protein: CASSEARGTEAFF. The chain couples TRBV25-1 to TRBJ1-1, with unresolved D. This CDR3 comprises 13 residues. Germline assignment: CDR1 MGHDK and CDR2 SYGVNS. Deletions cut 3 bases from V and 4 bases from J, with 9 bases between.

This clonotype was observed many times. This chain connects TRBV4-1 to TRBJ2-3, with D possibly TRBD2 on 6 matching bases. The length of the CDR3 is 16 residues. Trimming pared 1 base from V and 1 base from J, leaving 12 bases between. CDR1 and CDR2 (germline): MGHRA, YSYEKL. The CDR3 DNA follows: TGCGCCAGCAGCCAAGCGGCCGCTAGCGGCACAGATACGCAGTATTTT. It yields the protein CASSQAAASGTDTQYF.

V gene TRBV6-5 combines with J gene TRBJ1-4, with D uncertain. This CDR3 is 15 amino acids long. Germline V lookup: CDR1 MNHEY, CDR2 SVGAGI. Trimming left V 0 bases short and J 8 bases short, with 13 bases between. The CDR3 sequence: CASSYSSYGGEKLFF. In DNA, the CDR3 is TGTGCCAGCAGTTACTCGAGTTACGGTGGCGAAAAACTGTTTTTT.

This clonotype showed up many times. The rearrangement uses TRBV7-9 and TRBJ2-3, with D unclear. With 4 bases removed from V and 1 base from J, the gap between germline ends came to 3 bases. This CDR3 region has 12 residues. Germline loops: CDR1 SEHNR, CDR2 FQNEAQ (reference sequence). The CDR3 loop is CASSWGTDTQYF. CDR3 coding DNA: TGTGCCAGCAGCTGGGGCACAGATACGCAGTATTTT.

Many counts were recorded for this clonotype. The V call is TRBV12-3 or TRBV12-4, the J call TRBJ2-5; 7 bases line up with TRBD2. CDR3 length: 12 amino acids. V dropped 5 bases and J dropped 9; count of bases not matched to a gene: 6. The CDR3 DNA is TGTGCCAGCAGTCCACAGACTAGCCCCCAGTACTTC. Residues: CASSPQTSPQYF.

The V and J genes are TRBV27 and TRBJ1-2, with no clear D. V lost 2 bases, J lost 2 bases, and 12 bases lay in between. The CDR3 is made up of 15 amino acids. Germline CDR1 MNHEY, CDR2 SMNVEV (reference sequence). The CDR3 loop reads CASSLSHMVNYGYTF. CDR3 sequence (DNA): TGTGCCAGCAGTTTAAGCCATATGGTGAACTATGGCTACACCTTC.

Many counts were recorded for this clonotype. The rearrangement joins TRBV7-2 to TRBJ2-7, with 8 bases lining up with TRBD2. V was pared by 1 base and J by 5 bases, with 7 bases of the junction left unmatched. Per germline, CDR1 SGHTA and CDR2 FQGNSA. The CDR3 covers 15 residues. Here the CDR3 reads CASSLVGGGQNEQYF. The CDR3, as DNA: TGTGCCAGCAGCTTAGTAGGCGGGGGGCAAAACGAGCAGTACTTC.

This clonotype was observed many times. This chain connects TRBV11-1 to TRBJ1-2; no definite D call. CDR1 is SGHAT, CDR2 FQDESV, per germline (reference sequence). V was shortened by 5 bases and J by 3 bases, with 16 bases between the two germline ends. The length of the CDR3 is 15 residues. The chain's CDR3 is CASSDPTRIYYGYTF. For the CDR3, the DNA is TGTGCCAGCAGCGACCCGACAAGAATATACTATGGCTACACCTTC.

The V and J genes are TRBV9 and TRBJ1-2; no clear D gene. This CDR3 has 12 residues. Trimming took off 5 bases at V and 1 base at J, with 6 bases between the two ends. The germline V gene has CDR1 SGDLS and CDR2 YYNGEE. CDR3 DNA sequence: TGTGCCAGCAGTGACCTTAACTATGGCTACACCTTC. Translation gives CASSDLNYGYTF.